Sequencing of this T cell receptor beta chain was carried out in a study of blood T cells in healthy people across ages. Overall study results and limits: Unknown donor CMV status possibly confounded expanded clonotype changes.

The CDR3 has 14 amino acids. Trimming at V came to 4 bases and at J to 9 bases, leaving 8 bases not matched to a gene. Germline CDR1 is DFQATT and CDR2 is SNEGSKA (reference sequence). The second PCR ran about 6 to 12 cycles with a sample-barcoded 5' primer and J-beta primers. Using its own MiXCR run on the 5' RACE reads, TCRdb lists one record per CDR3 protein. The table includes about 590,000 distinct CDR3 sequences, approximately 30% detected once. Extractions gave at least 5 micrograms of total RNA per sample. Worth noting for this clonotype: The antigen is undetermined.

The TCR comes from a woman aged 80 or over in good health. The chain carries TRBV20-1 and TRBJ2-1, with 11 bases aligning to TRBD2. The specimen was blood. CDR3 sequence: CSANIAGGHSEQFF. DNA of the CDR3: TGCAGTGCTAACATAGCGGGAGGGCATAGTGAGCAGTTCTTC.